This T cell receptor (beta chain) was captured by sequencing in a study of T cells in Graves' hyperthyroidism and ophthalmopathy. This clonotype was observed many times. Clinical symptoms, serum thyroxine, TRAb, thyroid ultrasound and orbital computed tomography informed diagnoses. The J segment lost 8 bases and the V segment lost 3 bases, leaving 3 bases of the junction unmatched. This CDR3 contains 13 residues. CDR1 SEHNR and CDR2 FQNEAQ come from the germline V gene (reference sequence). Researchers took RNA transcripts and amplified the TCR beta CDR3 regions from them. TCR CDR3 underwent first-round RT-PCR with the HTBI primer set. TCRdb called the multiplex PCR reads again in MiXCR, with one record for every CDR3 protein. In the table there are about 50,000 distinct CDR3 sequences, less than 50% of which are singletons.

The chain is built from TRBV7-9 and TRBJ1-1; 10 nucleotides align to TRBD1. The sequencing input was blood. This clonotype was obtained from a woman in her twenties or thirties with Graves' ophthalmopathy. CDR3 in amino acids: CASSLGQGREAFF. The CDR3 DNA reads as TGTGCCAGCAGCTTGGGACAGGGGCGAGAAGCTTTCTTT.